The entry below describes one T cell receptor (beta chain). The target antigen is unknown. One junction end disagrees with the germline gene, perhaps due to a read error. Germline assignment: CDR1 MGHRA and CDR2 YSYEKL. The CDR3 is 11 residues long. These data originate in a study of tumor and adjacent non-tumor tissue in lung cancer. Study observations and caveats: Significantly higher TCR diversity was found in tumor than normal lung. Tumor repertoires had a smaller top 100 clone share than normal lung. Tumor TCR diversity, when higher, was linked to shorter survival.

This sample's RNA came from whole unsorted tissue. More than 3 cm separated this lung sample from the edge of the tumor. TCRbeta libraries were built with three rounds of nested PCR, modified from ARM-PCR. TCRdb independently ran MiXCR on the multiplex PCR reads; one entry per CDR3 protein. The sample includes 77,000 or so distinct CDR3 sequences, just over 75% of them seen just once. This sequence originates from a man in his sixties or seventies with non-small cell lung cancer. The source material was distant non-tumor lung tissue. This rearrangement joins TRBV4-1 to TRBJ1-6; unclear D gene. The CDR3 region is CASSHGGPLLF. CDR3 bases: TGCGCCAGCAGCCATGGAGGTCCCCTCCTCTTT.